Following are 5 T cell receptor beta chains from one sample sequenced in a study of T cells after yellow fever vaccination. TCRdb fed the 5' RACE reads into MiXCR, producing one record per CDR3 protein. This sample has a few hundred thousand distinct CDR3 sequences, with around 13% found just once. The specimen was CD4+ T cells sorted from PBMCs, collected 15 days after the yellow fever booster vaccination. The origin of the receptors is a man younger than 30 who received the YFV17D yellow fever vaccine.

This clonotype was detected many times. This chain uses TRBV10-3 with TRBJ2-7; possible D gene TRBD2, 5 bases. V lost 6 bases to trimming and J lost 2 bases, with 8 bases between them. The V gene's germline CDR1 is ENHRY and CDR2 SYGVKD. The CDR3 consists of 12 residues. CDR3 coding DNA: TGTGCCATCAGCGACGGGGCCTACGAGCAGTACTTC. Protein sequence: CAISDGAYEQYF.

Details on this clonotype: Just one base apart from a much larger clone, this may be a read error. The V call is TRBV12-3 or TRBV12-4, the J call TRBJ1-5; D call uncertain. V lost 4 bases and J 0 bases, leaving 4 bases between the germline ends. This CDR3 has 13 residues. In DNA form, the CDR3 reads TGTGCCAGCAGTTACCATAGCAATCAGCCCCAGCATTTT. Protein: CASSYHSNQPQHF.

The chain employs TRBV5-3 and TRBJ2-5, with 8 nucleotides matching TRBD2. TRBV5-3 is given ORF status, its function remaining uncertain. V shed 4 bases and J 1 base; nucleotides not matched to a gene: 12. CDR3 size: 17 residues. The CDR3 nucleotides are TGTGCCAGAAGCGCCGAATTATACGGACTAGCCCAAGAGACCCAGTACTTC. It translates to CARSAELYGLAQETQYF.

The chain has TRBV5-1 and TRBJ1-5; no definite D call. The V gene's germline CDR1 is SGHRS and CDR2 YFSETQ. Trimming took 4 bases from V and 0 from J, leaving 11 bases between them. The CDR3 has 15 residues. CDR3: CASSKDDYSNQPQHF. DNA of the CDR3: TGCGCCAGCAGCAAGGACGACTATAGCAATCAGCCCCAGCATTTT.

In this sample, this clonotype turned up once. The chain employs TRBV6-5 and TRBJ1-2; no firm D call. CDR1 and CDR2 (germline): MNHEY, SVGAGI. The length of the CDR3 is 12 residues. The V end was cut by 5 bases, the J end by 1 base, with 5 bases between. As DNA, the CDR3 is TGTGCCAGCAGTGAATATAACTATGGCTACACCTTC. This gives the protein CASSEYNYGYTF.